This TCR beta chain was retrieved from a study of early T cells in non-severe SARS-CoV-2 infection listed by TCRdb under 2021. In the study overall: TCR sequencing used bulk RNA from unsorted whole blood, so alpha and beta chains could not be paired.

Ten or more counts support this clonotype. Which antigen it targets is not known. No clone much larger than this one lies a single base away; base qualities are absent. The study at large found these results: VDJdb matching was skewed toward anti-spike CD8 responses, so virus-specific expansions were likely underestimated and private and CD4 specificities were missed.

The CDR3, from cysteine to phenylalanine, totals 15 residues. Only CDR3 DNA remains: 45 bases, in frame from the first base. CDR1 is given as DFQATT and CDR2 as SNEGSKA, both from the germline V gene (reference sequence). V is pruned by 6 bases and J by 2 bases, leaving 8 bases of the junction without a gene match. The library came from 5' RACE. Instrument on record: NextSeq 500. Unique molecular identifiers were attached to individual cDNA molecules in the TCR library protocol so that sequencing error and PCR bias could be corrected. TCR alpha and beta chains were both sequenced, and the abundances of alpha and beta sequences in each sample were closely correlated with each other. In the paper's pipeline: V gene, J gene and CDR3 annotation of TCR sequences was performed with Decombinator V4. TCRs were defined as expanded if a significant change between any two time points was detected under a Poisson model with p below 0.0001. TCR abundances were normalised to the total number of TCRs sequenced per sample and were expressed as counts per million. TRAV1-2 paired with TRAJ12, TRAJ20 or TRAJ33 defined MAIT TCRs, while TRAV10 paired with TRAJ18 defined iNKT TCRs. VDJdb, accessed 1 November 2021, was searched for CMV, EBV and SARS-CoV-2 annotated TCRs, with TCRs annotated for multiple antigens excluded. The public reads were run again by TCRdb, first through fastp at Q25 and then through MiXCR, and only productive beta chains were kept. Duplicate CDR3 protein sequences are folded into a single record with the most common DNA and genes. These V and J calls rely on TCRdb rather than the paper's analysis. In all, the sample holds around 93,000 distinct CDR3 sequences, and 10% to 15% of those were seen once. The ten largest clones represent 4.4% of the sample.

This was a case-control study nested in a cohort of healthcare workers in London, UK, who had nasopharyngeal swab PCR tests and blood samples taken every week. Healthcare workers were enrolled in the week of the UK lockdown, from 23 to 31 March 2020, and were followed every week for up to roughly 16 weeks. The chain employs TRBV20-1 and TRBJ2-5; TRBD1 agrees with 11 junctional bases. The sequence was obtained from an adult who was a healthcare worker with PCR-confirmed SARS-CoV-2 infection or an uninfected control (not recorded which). The starting material was whole blood, obtained at baseline. CDR3 loop: CSAHRGTGGQETQYF. The nucleotide sequence reads as follows: TGCAGTGCCCACAGGGGGACAGGGGGTCAAGAGACCCAGTACTTC.